This is a list of T cell receptor beta chains from one sample in a study of tumor-infiltrating lymphocytes in localized non-small cell lung cancer. Here immunoSEQ multiplex PCR was the method, and the copy in TCRdb shows in-frame clones only, minus some. The sample has under 35,000 clones, approximately 85% seen once. Sequencing used lung tumor tissue. The receptors shown here come from a human donor with non-small cell lung cancer. CDR3s include the opening cysteine and the closing phenylalanine or tryptophan.

V gene	J gene	CDR3 protein
TRBV14	TRBJ1-4	CASSQARATNEKLFF
TRBV27	TRBJ2-7	CASSSLGQGGPSYEQYF
TRBV5-1	TRBJ2-3	CASSLQGGDTQYF
TRBV30	TRBJ1-2	CAWSVQGLDRRGYTF
TRBV2	TRBJ1-1	CASRGNYEAFF
TRBV7-8	TRBJ1-1	CASSPREGVDTEAFF
TRBV5-4	TRBJ1-1	CASRISSAAEAFF
TRBV9	TRBJ2-2	CASSVAPKGGVFTGELFF
TRBV18	TRBJ2-7	CASSGQGIYVEQYF
TRBV6-1	TRBJ1-3	CASGRYTSGNTIYF
TRBV5-1	TRBJ2-7	CASSRGLAGMGEQYF
TRBV4-3	TRBJ2-7	CASSQEGRTAVYEQYF
TRBV6-6	TRBJ1-1	CASTPPQGKAFF
TRBV7-8	TRBJ2-1	CASSTGTPNNEQFF
TRBV5-1	TRBJ2-5	CASRSSGTSAETQYF
TRBV7-8	TRBJ2-4	CASSSGTGNIQYF
TRBV18	TRBJ2-7	CASSPTGGAYEQYF
TRBV4-2	TRBJ2-2	CASSHAGGNTGELFF
TRBV7-8	TRBJ2-7	CASSLYPGRMDYEQYF
TRBV9	TRBJ1-4	CASSVGGPWTNEKLFF
TRBV19	TRBJ2-3	CASSTPLQGARGNTQYF
TRBV7-8	TRBJ2-7	CASSLTGEQYF
TRBV4-1	TRBJ2-7	CASSLLAGGQGRLTYEQYF
TRBV5-1	TRBJ2-3	CASSLIRRTSTDTQYF
TRBV4-1	TRBJ2-3	CASSQVGRTGGTDTQYF
TRBV5-6	TRBJ1-6	CASTQQNAIISPLHF
TRBV25-1	TRBJ1-4	CASSEYRSNEKLFF